These 10 T cell receptor beta chains were all obtained from the same sample, sequenced in a study of cytomegalovirus exposure and HLA in healthy donors. Measured with immunoSEQ multiplex PCR; TCRdb has only the in-frame clones, and not every one. Here the sample spans roughly 120,000 clones, roughly 86% being singletons. The sequenced sample consisted of PBMCs. These receptors were obtained from a man aged 18 to 29 in good health and CMV-seronegative.

The J gene is TRBJ1-1, the V gene TRBV7-9; TRBD1 matches at 7 bases. The CDR3 covers 13 residues. Trimming cost V 1 base and J 8 bases; bases outside gene matches: 4. Germline CDR1 and CDR2: SEHNR and FQNEAQ (reference sequence). CDR3 protein: CASSLGNRGEAFF. For the CDR3, the DNA is TGTGCCAGCAGCTTAGGAAACAGGGGAGAAGCTTTCTTT.

The chain joins TRBV7-8 to TRBJ2-6, with D perhaps TRBD1 (5 bases). CDR3 length equals 15 residues. CDR1 is SGHVS and CDR2 is FQNEAQ in the germline V gene. V lost 3 bases to trimming and J lost 0 bases, with 6 bases between them. In nucleotides, the CDR3 is TGTGCCAGCAGCTTTACAGGCTCTGGGGCCAACGTCCTGACTTTC. This gives the protein CASSFTGSGANVLTF.

The chain employs TRBV5-6 and TRBJ2-3, with 9 bases that match TRBD1. The ends lost 4 bases at V and 4 bases at J; junction bases unmatched: 10. The CDR3 spans 16 residues. Germline CDR1 SGHDT, CDR2 YYEEEE. CDR3 loop: CASSGGQGSRADTQYF. The CDR3 coding sequence is TGTGCCAGCAGCGGGGGACAGGGTTCGAGGGCAGATACGCAGTATTTT.

The chain links TRBV10-3 to TRBJ2-5, with 8 bases matching TRBD1. The germline gives CDR1 ENHRY, CDR2 SYGVKD. There are 15 residues in the CDR3. With 4 bases clipped from V and 5 bases from J, the junction kept 9 bases outside the gene matches. The CDR3: CAISARTGSPETQYF. In DNA, the CDR3 is TGTGCCATCAGTGCGAGGACAGGGTCTCCCGAGACCCAGTACTTC.

The chain has TRBV4-1 and TRBJ1-5; D might be TRBD1 (6 bases). V gave up 4 bases and J gave up 7 bases, with 17 bases separating them. The CDR3 loop spans 15 amino acids. Germline V CDR1 and CDR2: MGHRA, YSYEKL. CDR3 in DNA: TGCGCCAGCAGCCTACAGGGTGGGAGCACCCAGCCCCAGCATTTT. Protein sequence: CASSLQGGSTQPQHF.

The gene calls are TRBV27 and TRBJ1-2; the D gene is possibly TRBD1 (5 bases). Trimming took off 5 bases at V and 6 bases at J, with 7 bases between the two ends. This CDR3 is 11 amino acids long. Germline-derived CDR1 and CDR2 are MNHEY and SMNVEV (reference sequence). CDR3 nucleotide sequence: TGTGCCAGCAGTCAGGGCAATGGCTACACCTTC. It yields the protein CASSQGNGYTF.

CDR3 DNA sequence: TGTGCCAGCGGGGGACTAGCGGGAGTCGAGCAGTACTTC. Encoded protein: CASGGLAGVEQYF. The chain links TRBV9 to TRBJ2-7, with 14 nucleotides matching TRBD2. The CDR3 loop spans 13 amino acids. Trimming took 7 bases from V and 6 from J; bases not matched to a gene: 3. Germline CDR1 reads SGDLS; CDR2 reads YYNGEE.

The chain recombines TRBV5-1 with TRBJ2-1, with D perhaps TRBD2 (6 bases). The CDR3 consists of 15 residues. Germline loops: CDR1 SGHRS, CDR2 YFSETQ. V lost 4 bases to trimming and J lost 7 bases, with 18 bases between them. The CDR3 DNA reads as TGCGCCAGCAGCGTCGGGACTCGAGCTTTAAATGAGCAGTTCTTC. Residues: CASSVGTRALNEQFF. Variable domain in full (rest from reference TRBV5-1 and TRBJ2-1): KAGVTQTPRYLIKTRGQQVTLSCSPISGHRSVSWYQQTPGQGLQFLFEYFSETQRNKGNFPGRFSGRQFSNSRSEMNVSTLELGDSALYLCASSVGTRALNEQFFGPGTRLTVL.

The V call is TRBV5-1, the J call TRBJ1-3; possible D gene TRBD1, 5 bases. CDR1 and CDR2 from the germline V gene are SGHRS and YFSETQ. Trimming took off 5 bases at V and 2 bases at J, with 14 bases between the two ends. CDR3 length: 15 residues. CDR3 loop: CASRPGLNPGNTIYF. The CDR3 DNA reads as TGCGCCAGCAGGCCGGGACTCAATCCTGGAAACACCATATATTTT.

This chain links TRBV18 with TRBJ1-1; the D is unclear. Trimming removed 2 bases from V and 1 base from J, with 5 bases in between. This CDR3 is built from 13 residues. Germline loops: CDR1 KGHSH, CDR2 LQKENI. The CDR3 protein is CASSPSGNTEAFF. Written as DNA, the CDR3 is TGTGCCAGCTCACCATCCGGGAACACTGAAGCTTTCTTT.